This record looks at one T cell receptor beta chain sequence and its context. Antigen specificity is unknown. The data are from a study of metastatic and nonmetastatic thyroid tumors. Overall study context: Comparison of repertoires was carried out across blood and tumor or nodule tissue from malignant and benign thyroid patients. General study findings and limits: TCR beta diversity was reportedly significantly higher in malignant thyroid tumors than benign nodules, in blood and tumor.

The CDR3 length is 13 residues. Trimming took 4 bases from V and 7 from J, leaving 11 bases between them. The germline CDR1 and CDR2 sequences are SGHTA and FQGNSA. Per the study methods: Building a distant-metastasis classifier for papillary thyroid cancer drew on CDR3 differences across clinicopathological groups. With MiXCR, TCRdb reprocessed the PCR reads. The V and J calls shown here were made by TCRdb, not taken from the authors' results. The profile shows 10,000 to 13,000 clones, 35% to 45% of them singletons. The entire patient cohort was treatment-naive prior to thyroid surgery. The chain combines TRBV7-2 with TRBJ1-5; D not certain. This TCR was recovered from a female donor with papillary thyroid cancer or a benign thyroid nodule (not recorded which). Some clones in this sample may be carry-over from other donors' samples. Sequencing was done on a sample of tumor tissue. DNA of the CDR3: TGTGCCAGCAGCTCCGGAGGGCAGCAGCCCCAGCATTTT. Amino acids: CASSSGGQQPQHF.